Each of the 2 T cell receptor beta chains below was sequenced from the same sample in a study of tumor and adjacent non-tumor tissue in lung cancer. The library came from three nested PCR rounds adapted from ARM-PCR protocols. Via MiXCR, TCRdb re-called the multiplex PCR reads, giving one row per CDR3 protein. The table records about 48,000 distinct CDR3 sequences, around 64% of them present only once. The template was RNA from unsorted bulk tissue. Distant lung tissue was collected more than 3 cm away from the tumor edge. Sequencing was performed on distant non-tumor lung tissue. The receptors were sampled from a woman in her sixties or seventies with non-small cell lung cancer.

This clonotype showed up just a few times. A single base separates this from a much larger clone, so it may be a read error. The V and J genes are TRBV5-6 and TRBJ1-2; 8 nucleotides line up with TRBD1. The CDR3 runs 17 residues. Germline assignment: CDR1 SGHDT and CDR2 YYEEEE. In nucleotides, the CDR3 is TGTGTCAGTACTCGACAGGGGTTTGAACGACAAAACTATGGCTACACCTTC. Its protein product is CVSTRQGFERQNYGYTF. Based on the CDR3 plus reference TRBV5-6 and TRBJ1-2, the full variable domain is DAGVTQSPTHLIKTRGQQVTLRCSPKSGHDTVSWYQQALGQGPQFIFQYYEEEERQRGNFPDRFSGHQFPNYSSELNVNALLLGDSALYLCVSTRQGFERQNYGYTFGSGTRLTVV.

Notes on this clonotype: Relative to the germline gene, one junction end is altered; a read error may explain this. The J gene is TRBJ1-2, the V gene TRBV28, with D maybe TRBD1 (5 bases). This CDR3 spans 21 amino acids. Per germline, CDR1 MDHEN and CDR2 SYDVKM. The CDR3, as DNA: TGTGCCATCAGTCCACTAACCACCGTGGCCCCCATATCAGGGACTTTGGGTGGCTACACCTTC. It encodes CAISPLTTVAPISGTLGGYTF.